The 13 T cell receptor beta chains listed next were all sequenced from one sample in a study of OX40 agonist ivuxolimab in advanced cancers. The data were produced by immunoSEQ multiplex PCR, yet TCRdb's version contains in-frame clones alone and is incomplete. The top ten hold roughly 25% of the sample, which has some 42,000 clones, approximately 80% seen once. The sequenced sample was CD4+ or CD8+ T cells sorted from blood, obtained in a trial of the OX40 agonist ivuxolimab. The receptors come from an adult with an advanced solid tumor such as melanoma, head and neck, liver or kidney cancer.

The chain links TRBV15 to TRBJ2-2; 11 bases map to TRBD1. V dropped 1 base and J dropped 5; count of bases not matched to a gene: 3. This CDR3 is 16 amino acids long. The germline CDR1 and CDR2 sequences are LNHNV and YYDKDF (reference sequence). The CDR3 DNA reads as TGTGCCACCAGCAGAGGCGGGACAGGGGGTACCGGGGAGCTGTTTTTT. It yields the protein CATSRGGTGGTGELFF.

This chain links TRBV18 with TRBJ1-2, with TRBD1 identical over 7 bases. Germline-derived CDR1 and CDR2 are KGHSH and LQKENI. The CDR3 runs to 15 residues. V was clipped by 4 bases and J by 4 bases; unmatched bases: 9. CDR3 nucleotide sequence: TGTGCCAGCTCACTGCCAGGGGGGGAGAGCTATGGCTACACCTTC. Protein product: CASSLPGGESYGYTF.

The chain links TRBV2 to TRBJ1-5, with D unresolved. Germline V gene sequence: CDR1 SNHLY, CDR2 FYNNEI. CDR3 length: 13 residues. V dropped 4 bases and J dropped 4 bases, with 8 bases sitting between them. CDR3 sequence: CASSVRLNQPQHF. CDR3 DNA sequence: TGTGCCAGCAGTGTTAGGCTGAATCAGCCCCAGCATTTT.

The chain joins TRBV6-1 to TRBJ1-1; 10 bases fit TRBD1. CDR3 length: 14 residues. Losses at the gene ends were 8 bases for V and 4 bases for J; bases not matched to a gene: 7. Germline-derived CDR1 and CDR2 are MNHNS and SASEGT. The CDR3: CASGDRGLSTEAFF. The CDR3 DNA reads as TGTGCCAGCGGGGACAGGGGATTGTCCACTGAAGCTTTCTTT.

V usage is TRBV19 and J usage is TRBJ1-2; tentatively, D is TRBD1 (6 bases). This CDR3 contains 15 residues. Germline CDR1 LNHDA, CDR2 SQIVND (reference sequence). Trimming took 6 bases from V and 0 from J, leaving 14 bases between them. Here the CDR3 DNA reads TGTGCCAGTAGCGTAGGGACAACTCCTAACTATGGCTACACCTTC. It specifies CASSVGTTPNYGYTF.

The rearrangement joins TRBV6-1 to TRBJ2-2; 10 bases align to TRBD2. After removal of 4 bases from V and 5 bases from J, the junction contained 16 bases not matched to a gene. This CDR3 is built from 19 residues. Germline V gene lookup returns CDR1 MNHNS and CDR2 SASEGT. CDR3 in amino acids: CASSGRREGASGRTGELFF. CDR3 DNA sequence: TGTGCCAGCAGTGGAAGACGGGAAGGGGCTAGCGGGAGAACCGGGGAGCTGTTTTTT.

CDR3 loop: CASSFSGQSPASSTDTQYF. Here the CDR3 DNA reads TGTGCCAGCAGTTTTTCTGGACAGAGCCCGGCGAGTAGCACAGATACGCAGTATTTT. This rearrangement joins TRBV28 to TRBJ2-3; possibly TRBD1 for D (6 bases). CDR1 is MDHEN and CDR2 is SYDVKM in the germline V gene. This CDR3 has 19 residues. Between the trimmed V and J ends, which lost 3 bases and 0 bases, there was a span of 22 bases.

This chain uses TRBV27 with TRBJ2-2; 9 positions match TRBD1. The CDR3 totals 14 residues. Germline V gene sequence: CDR1 MNHEY, CDR2 SMNVEV (reference sequence). V shed 4 bases, J shed 3 bases, and the junction held 0 bases outside the gene matches. For the CDR3, the DNA is TGTGCCAGCAGTTGGGACAGGGACACCGGGGAGCTGTTTTTT. As protein: CASSWDRDTGELFF.

This clone was seen just once. The chain is built from TRBV10-3 and TRBJ2-5; D may be TRBD2 (5 bases). Germline V gene lookup returns CDR1 ENHRY and CDR2 SYGVKD. CDR3 length: 12 amino acids. The V end was cut by 3 bases, the J end by 7 bases, with 9 bases between. The CDR3 sequence: CAISDLGATQYF. CDR3 DNA: TGTGCCATCAGTGATCTGGGAGCGACCCAGTACTTC.

The rearrangement uses TRBV2 and TRBJ1-1, with unresolved D. Trimming left V 7 bases short and J 0 bases short, with 9 bases between. The germline CDR1 and CDR2 sequences are SNHLY and FYNNEI. This CDR3 is 13 amino acids long. DNA for the CDR3: TGTGCCAGCATCCCCGATATGAACACTGAAGCTTTCTTT. Protein product: CASIPDMNTEAFF.

The gene calls are TRBV9 and TRBJ2-2; D uncertain. The CDR3 totals 15 residues. V lost 4 bases to trimming and J lost 3 bases, with 13 bases between them. Germline assignment: CDR1 SGDLS and CDR2 YYNGEE. The CDR3 spells CASSSPSIDTGELFF. The CDR3 bases are TGTGCCAGCAGCTCCCCGAGTATCGACACCGGGGAGCTGTTTTTT.

The chain couples TRBV2 to TRBJ2-7; 10 bases match TRBD1. The CDR3 sequence is 14 residues long. Per the germline V gene, CDR1 is SNHLY and CDR2 is FYNNEI. Trimming took 10 bases from V and 4 from J; bases not matched to a gene: 10. CDR3 sequence (DNA): TGTGCCATTCGACCGACGGGACAGGGGTACGAGCAGTACTTC. Its protein is CAIRPTGQGYEQYF.

The chain couples TRBV7-2 to TRBJ2-2; 8 bases align to TRBD2. V shed 3 bases and J 5 bases; nucleotides not matched to a gene: 8. Germline CDR1 and CDR2: SGHTA and FQGNSA. This CDR3 region has 16 residues. CDR3 loop: CASSFWSTSDTGELFF. The CDR3 nucleotides are TGTGCCAGCAGCTTTTGGTCGACTAGCGATACCGGGGAGCTGTTTTTT.